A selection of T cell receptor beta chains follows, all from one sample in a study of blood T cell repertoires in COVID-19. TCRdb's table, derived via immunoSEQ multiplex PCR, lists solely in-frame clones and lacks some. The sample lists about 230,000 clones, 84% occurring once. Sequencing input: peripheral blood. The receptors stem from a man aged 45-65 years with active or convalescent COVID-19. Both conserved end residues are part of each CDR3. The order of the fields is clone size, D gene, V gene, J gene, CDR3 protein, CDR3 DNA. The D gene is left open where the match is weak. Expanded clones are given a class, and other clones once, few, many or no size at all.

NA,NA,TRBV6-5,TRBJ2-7,CASSSGPSYEQYF,TGTGCCAGCAGTAGCGGGCCTTCTTACGAGCAGTACTTC
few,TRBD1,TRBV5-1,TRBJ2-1,CASRTGTDNEQFF,TGCGCCAGCAGGACCGGGACAGACAATGAGCAGTTCTTC
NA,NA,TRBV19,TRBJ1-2,CASSMRGGNDYGYTF,TGTGCCAGTAGTATGCGCGGGGGGAATGACTATGGCTACACCTTC
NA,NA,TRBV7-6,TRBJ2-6,CASSQWATGEVSGANVLTF,TGTGCCAGCAGTCAGTGGGCTACAGGGGAGGTGTCTGGGGCCAACGTCCTGACTTTC
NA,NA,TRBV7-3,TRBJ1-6,CASSLHRVGSPLHF,TGTGCCAGCAGCTTACACAGGGTCGGATCACCCCTCCACTTT
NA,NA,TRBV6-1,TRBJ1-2,CASSALPMTDNYGYTF,TGTGCCAGCAGTGCGTTGCCCATGACAGATAACTATGGCTACACCTTC
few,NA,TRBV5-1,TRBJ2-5,CASSLGGPGYQETQYF,TGCGCCAGCAGCTTGGGCGGCCCTGGGTACCAAGAGACCCAGTACTTC
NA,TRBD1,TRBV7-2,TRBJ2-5,CASSKDRGGQETQYF,TGTGCCAGCAGCAAGGACAGGGGGGGCCAAGAGACCCAGTACTTC
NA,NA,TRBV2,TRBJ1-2,CASSEYGASGYTF,TGTGCCAGCAGTGAATATGGGGCATCCGGCTACACCTTC
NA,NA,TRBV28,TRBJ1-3,CASSFPFGTLRSGNTIYF,TGTGCCAGCAGTTTCCCCTTCGGGACACTTCGCTCTGGAAACACCATATATTTT
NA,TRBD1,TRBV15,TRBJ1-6,CATRPGQDFYNSPLHF,TGTGCCACCAGGCCAGGACAGGACTTCTATAATTCACCCCTCCACTTT
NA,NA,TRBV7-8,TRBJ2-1,CASSLLTYNEQFF,TGTGCCAGCAGCCTGCTCACATACAATGAGCAGTTCTTC
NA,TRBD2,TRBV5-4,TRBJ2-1,CASSTSDGEQFF,TGTGCCAGCAGTACTAGCGATGGCGAGCAGTTCTTC
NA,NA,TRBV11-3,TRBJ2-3,CASSLGRGTDTQYF,TGTGCCAGCAGCTTAGGGCGGGGCACAGATACGCAGTATTTT
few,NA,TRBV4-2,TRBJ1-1,CASSQRHEAFF,TGTGCCAGCAGCCAACGACATGAAGCTTTCTTT
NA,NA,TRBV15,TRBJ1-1,CATSRDLSTEAFF,TGTGCCACCAGCAGAGATCTCTCCACTGAAGCTTTCTTT
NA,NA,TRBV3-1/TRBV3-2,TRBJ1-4,CASSQRGLGRDEKLFF,TGTGCCAGCAGCCAAAGAGGCCTGGGCAGGGATGAAAAACTGTTTTTT
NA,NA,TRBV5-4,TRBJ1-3,CASSLADSPGNTIYF,TGTGCCAGCAGCTTGGCGGACAGTCCTGGAAACACCATATATTTT
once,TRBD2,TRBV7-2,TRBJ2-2,CASRASGGTGELFF,TGTGCCAGCAGGGCCTCGGGGGGTACCGGGGAGCTGTTTTTT
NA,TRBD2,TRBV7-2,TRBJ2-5,CASSLVGASGGKETQYF,TGTGCCAGCAGCTTAGTTGGGGCTAGCGGGGGCAAAGAGACCCAGTACTTC
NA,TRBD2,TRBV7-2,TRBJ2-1,CASSGLAGGYNEQFF,TGTGCCAGCTCCGGACTAGCGGGGGGATACAATGAGCAGTTCTTC
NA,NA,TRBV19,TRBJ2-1,CASTPYFRVQLDEQFF,TGTGCCAGTACACCCTACTTCCGGGTTCAGCTTGATGAGCAGTTCTTC
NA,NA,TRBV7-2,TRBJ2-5,CASSWDSAGTQYF,TGTGCCAGCAGCTGGGACTCGGCGGGGACCCAGTACTTC
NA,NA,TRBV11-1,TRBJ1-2,CASSPRGYYGYTF,TGTGCCAGCAGCCCCCGGGGGTACTATGGCTACACCTTC
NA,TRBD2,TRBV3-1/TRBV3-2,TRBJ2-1,CASSQDWGGSYNEQFF,TGTGCCAGCAGCCAAGATTGGGGGGGCTCCTACAATGAGCAGTTCTTC
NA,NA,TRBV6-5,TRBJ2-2,CAALGNTGELFF,TGTGCCGCCCTAGGAAACACCGGGGAGCTGTTTTTT
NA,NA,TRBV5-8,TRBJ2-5,CASSPGGRGNQETQYF,TGTGCCAGCAGCCCCGGAGGTCGGGGAAACCAAGAGACCCAGTACTTC
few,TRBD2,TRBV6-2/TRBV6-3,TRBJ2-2,CASSYWGLAGSTGELFF,TGTGCCAGCAGTTACTGGGGACTAGCGGGGAGCACCGGGGAGCTGTTTTTT